This entry lists 30 T cell receptor beta chains sequenced from one sample in a study of T-cell memory formation after mild COVID-19. TCRdb used MiXCR to reprocess the 5' RACE reads, holding one entry per CDR3 protein. Counted here are around 140,000 distinct CDR3 sequences, roughly 21% occurring once; the ten biggest clones make up approximately 2.3%. Sequencing was done on a sample of PBMCs or a T cell subset sorted from them (not recorded which). Receptors were obtained from an adult woman who had mild COVID-19 (a few samples of this study predate the infection). Cell type and time point are not known.

The rearrangement links TRBV5-1 to TRBJ2-2; D gene ambiguous. V was shortened by 0 bases and J by 4 bases, with 7 bases between the two germline ends. Germline V gene sequence: CDR1 SGHRS, CDR2 YFSETQ. The CDR3 spans 14 residues. CDR3 amino acids: CASSLDGGTGELFF. In DNA form, the CDR3 reads TGCGCCAGCAGCTTGGACGGCGGCACCGGGGAGCTGTTTTTT.

The rearrangement joins TRBV30 to TRBJ2-2; a weak D match, TRBD1 (5 bases). The CDR3 consists of 15 residues. Germline values: CDR1 GTSNPN, CDR2 SVGIG (reference sequence). Trimming pared 3 bases from V and 3 bases from J, leaving 14 bases between. As DNA, the CDR3 is TGTGCCTGGAGCTTGCTGCAGGGTGACACCGGGGAGCTGTTTTTT. The encoded protein is CAWSLLQGDTGELFF.

Only a few counts were recorded for this clonotype. The V gene is TRBV5-4, the J gene TRBJ2-1; 11 bases match TRBD2. CDR3 size: 16 residues. The junction had 12 bases not matched to a gene; V was cut back by 4 bases and J by 9 bases. The germline gives CDR1 SGHNT, CDR2 YYREEE (reference sequence). The CDR3 DNA reads as TGTGCCAGCAGCCCACTCCGGCCTAGCGGGGGGACTGAGCAGTTCTTC. Protein product: CASSPLRPSGGTEQFF.

The chain recombines TRBV20-1 with TRBJ1-2, with D possibly matching TRBD1 (5 bases). Germline V CDR1 and CDR2: DFQATT, SNEGSKA (reference sequence). The CDR3 length is 14 residues. V lost 6 bases to trimming and J lost 0 bases, with 14 bases between them. The CDR3 bases are TGCAGTGCCAGGGACTATCCAACTAACTATGGCTACACCTTC. Its protein product is CSARDYPTNYGYTF.

In this sample, this clonotype turned up a few times. The rearrangement links TRBV7-8 to TRBJ1-3, with D uncertain. V lost 5 bases and J lost 15, with 26 bases in between. The CDR3 consists of 15 residues. Germline CDR1 is SGHVS and CDR2 is FQNEAQ. The DNA for the CDR3 is TGTGCCAGCAGCCCGCGGAGTTCAGTCCTGGAAGAGCCATATTTT. Translated, it gives CASSPRSSVLEEPYF.

The chain uses TRBV5-1 and TRBJ2-1; 10 positions match TRBD1. CDR3 size: 16 residues. Germline CDR1 and CDR2: SGHRS and YFSETQ. The trim removed 0 bases at V and 8 bases at J, leaving 8 bases unmatched. The CDR3 bases are TGCGCCAGCAGCTTGGGTCCGGGACAGGGGAGCGATGAGCAGTTCTTC. It is translated as CASSLGPGQGSDEQFF.

There are a few counts of this clonotype. The chain employs TRBV3-1 and TRBJ1-5; 7 bases agree with TRBD1. The germline gives CDR1 LGHDT, CDR2 YNNKEL (reference sequence). With 8 bases clipped from V and 6 bases from J, the junction kept 10 bases outside the gene matches. There are 14 residues in the CDR3. The CDR3 DNA reads as TGTGCCAGCGGGCAACAGGGGTCGGGTCAGCCCCAGCATTTT. The encoded protein is CASGQQGSGQPQHF.

The rearrangement joins TRBV30 to TRBJ1-4; no clear D. This CDR3 is 12 amino acids long. Germline lookup yields CDR1 GTSNPN and CDR2 SVGIG (reference sequence). V was clipped by 0 bases and J by 7 bases, with 6 bases between them. The CDR3 reads CAWSVAREKLFF. CDR3 coding DNA: TGTGCCTGGAGTGTAGCCCGTGAAAAACTGTTTTTT.

V is TRBV7-9 and J is TRBJ1-5; no definite D call. V lost 2 bases, J lost 4 bases, and 6 bases lay in between. The germline V gene has CDR1 SEHNR and CDR2 FQNEAQ (reference sequence). The CDR3 length is 13 residues. The CDR3 nucleotides read TGTGCCAGCAGCTTAAGAGTTAATCAGCCCCAGCATTTT. It is translated as CASSLRVNQPQHF.

This clonotype was picked up a small number of times. V gene TRBV4-3 combines with J gene TRBJ2-3; TRBD2 matches 14 bases. The CDR3 covers 17 residues. The germline gives CDR1 LGHNA, CDR2 YSLEER. V shed 4 bases and J 5 bases; nucleotides not matched to a gene: 8. Here the CDR3 reads CASSLGLAGVLGDTQYF. The CDR3, as DNA: TGCGCCAGCAGCCTGGGACTAGCGGGAGTGTTGGGAGATACGCAGTATTTT.

Only a few counts were recorded for this clonotype. The rearrangement links TRBV6-5 to TRBJ2-3; 12 bases align to TRBD2. Unmatched junction bases numbered 1, after V lost 0 bases and J lost 0 bases. Germline V gene sequence: CDR1 MNHEY, CDR2 SVGAGI. This CDR3 is built from 17 residues. The CDR3 DNA reads TGTGCCAGCAGTTACTCCGGACTAGCGGGGAGCACAGATACGCAGTATTTT. Residues: CASSYSGLAGSTDTQYF.

The chain has TRBV7-3 and TRBJ2-5, with 7 bases that match TRBD1. Losses at the gene ends were 5 bases for V and 4 bases for J; bases not matched to a gene: 7. Germline CDR1 reads SGHTA; CDR2 reads FQGTGA. The CDR3 totals 14 residues. The CDR3 spells CASSPQTGIETQYF. The DNA of the CDR3 is TGTGCCAGCAGCCCCCAGACAGGGATAGAGACCCAGTACTTC.

The rearrangement joins TRBV5-1 to TRBJ1-5; D is ambiguous. The CDR3 is 14 amino acids. Germline CDR1 and CDR2: SGHRS and YFSETQ. The germline V and J ends were trimmed by 4 bases and 3 bases, with 11 bases remaining between them. The CDR3 DNA reads TGCGCCAGCAGCGTCGGAGACCCCAATCAGCCCCAGCATTTT. Encoded protein: CASSVGDPNQPQHF.

This clonotype appeared many times. The chain links TRBV12-3 or TRBV12-4 to TRBJ2-7, with 15 bases identical to TRBD2. The length of the CDR3 is 15 residues. The ends lost 6 bases at V and 3 bases at J; junction bases unmatched: 3. The CDR3 DNA reads as TGTGCCAGCAGCAGGACTAGCGGGAGGGTCTACGAGCAGTACTTC. Residues: CASSRTSGRVYEQYF.

The chain combines TRBV2 with TRBJ2-5, with D possibly TRBD2 on 6 matching bases. The CDR3 extends over 17 amino acids. The V and J ends lost 5 bases and 3 bases respectively, with 22 bases between them. Germline CDR1 and CDR2: SNHLY and FYNNEI. In nucleotides, the CDR3 is TGTGCCAGCAGTCCTCCGGGGTTAGCGGTCACGAAAGAGACCCAGTACTTC. This gives the protein CASSPPGLAVTKETQYF.

In nucleotides, the CDR3 is TGCAGCGTGGCAACTACTCCGAACACTGAAGCTTTCTTT. This translates into CSVATTPNTEAFF. The rearrangement links TRBV29-1 to TRBJ1-1; D ambiguous. The CDR3 consists of 13 residues. With 6 bases removed from V and 1 base from J, the gap between germline ends came to 12 bases. Germline V gene sequence: CDR1 SQVTM, CDR2 ANQGSEA.

This clonotype was seen a handful of times. This chain uses TRBV7-8 with TRBJ2-2, with a tentative D call TRBD2 (5 bases). Trimming removed 4 bases from V and 4 bases from J, with 16 bases in between. Germline V gene sequence: CDR1 SGHVS, CDR2 FQNEAQ. The CDR3 has 16 amino acids. The CDR3 nucleotides are TGTGCCAGCAGCTCCCCCCAACGGGATAGCACCGGGGAGCTGTTTTTT. Translating gives CASSSPQRDSTGELFF.

This chain links TRBV7-2 with TRBJ2-3; D perhaps matches TRBD2 (6 bases). The CDR3 is made up of 16 amino acids. Between the trimmed V and J ends, which lost 2 bases and 9 bases, there was a span of 21 bases. Germline V gene data show CDR1 as SGHTA and CDR2 as FQGNSA. This CDR3 is CASSLFPGVRPETQYF. The CDR3 region has the DNA TGTGCCAGCAGCTTATTTCCGGGAGTCAGACCGGAGACGCAGTATTTT.

This rearrangement joins TRBV20-1 to TRBJ2-1; 12 bases fit TRBD2. CDR3 size: 12 residues. Germline V CDR1 and CDR2: DFQATT, SNEGSKA (reference sequence). CDR3 sequence (DNA): TGCAGCCTAGCGGGAGGGCCTATTGAGCAGTTCTTC. It yields the protein CSLAGGPIEQFF.

This clonotype has more than one count but fewer than ten. The rearrangement uses TRBV7-2 and TRBJ2-5; possibly TRBD2 for D (6 bases). The V and J ends lost 6 bases and 7 bases respectively, with 15 bases between them. The CDR3 extends over 13 amino acids. Germline-derived CDR1 and CDR2 are SGHTA and FQGNSA. The CDR3 nucleotides are TGTGCCAGCAGGAGAGGGGAGGTTGGGACCCAGTACTTC. Its translation: CASRRGEVGTQYF.

This clonotype showed up just a few times. The chain recombines TRBV5-1 with TRBJ2-3, with D unclear. There are 12 residues in the CDR3. Germline CDR1 is SGHRS and CDR2 is YFSETQ. The V and J ends lost 5 bases and 4 bases respectively, with 8 bases between them. The CDR3 region has the DNA TGCGCCAGCAGAAATAGTCCAGATACGCAGTATTTT. It specifies CASRNSPDTQYF.

This clonotype turned up a few times. Here the CDR3 reads CASSQDSRGYTF. In DNA form, the CDR3 reads TGCGCCAGCAGCCAAGATAGTCGGGGCTACACCTTC. The gene calls are TRBV4-1 and TRBJ1-2; D is unclear. V shed 0 bases and J shed 8 bases, with 7 bases lying between them. The CDR3 totals 12 residues. Germline CDR1 is MGHRA and CDR2 is YSYEKL.

The chain is built from TRBV24-1 and TRBJ2-1, with D tentatively TRBD1 (6 bases). V was trimmed by 7 bases and J by 8 bases, leaving 14 bases between them. The CDR3 runs to 13 residues. The germline V gene encodes CDR1 KGHDR and CDR2 SFDVKD. The CDR3 nucleotides read TGTGCCACCAGCCAGGGGAGTTTTTATGAGCAGTTCTTC. It yields the protein CATSQGSFYEQFF.

The chain recombines TRBV24-1 with TRBJ2-3, with D tentatively TRBD1 (5 bases). V was shortened by 4 bases and J by 7 bases, with 17 bases between the two germline ends. This CDR3 contains 15 residues. Germline V gene lookup returns CDR1 KGHDR and CDR2 SFDVKD. The CDR3 here is CATSDPTVSENTQYF. In DNA form, the CDR3 reads TGTGCCACCAGTGACCCGACAGTTTCCGAAAATACGCAGTATTTT.

The chain links TRBV12-3 or TRBV12-4 to TRBJ1-1, with D hard to call. The CDR3 spans 14 residues. Trimming pared 5 bases from V and 5 bases from J, leaving 15 bases between. The CDR3 sequence is CASSPSTDKTEAFF. The CDR3 DNA reads as TGTGCCAGCAGTCCGTCGACCGATAAAACTGAAGCTTTCTTT.

This clonotype turned up a few times. This chain uses TRBV10-3 with TRBJ2-7; 10 positions match TRBD1. This CDR3 is built from 13 residues. V was pared by 11 bases and J by 4 bases, with 8 bases of the junction left unmatched. Germline V lookup: CDR1 ENHRY, CDR2 SYGVKD. For the CDR3, the DNA is TGTGCCTCGGCCGGGACAGGGGATTACGAGCAGTACTTC. Encoded protein: CASAGTGDYEQYF.

This sequence joins TRBV5-1 and TRBJ2-1, with 7 bases identical to TRBD2. The CDR3 has 15 amino acids. Germline assignment: CDR1 SGHRS and CDR2 YFSETQ. With 4 bases clipped from V and 3 bases from J, the junction kept 7 bases outside the gene matches. Here the CDR3 DNA reads TGCGCCAGCAGCACTTCCGGGACTAACTACAATGAGCAGTTCTTC. Translating it yields CASSTSGTNYNEQFF.

This clonotype was seen a handful of times. This chain links TRBV4-3 with TRBJ2-5; the match to TRBD2 covers 10 bases. This CDR3 has 19 residues. CDR1 and CDR2 from the germline V gene are LGHNA and YSLEER. The trim removed 1 base at V and 7 bases at J, leaving 18 bases unmatched. The CDR3 region is CASSQAYGWTSGFPGTQYF. The CDR3 DNA reads as TGCGCCAGCAGCCAAGCCTACGGCTGGACTAGCGGATTCCCAGGGACCCAGTACTTC.

The chain links TRBV27 to TRBJ1-1; the D is unclear. Trimming removed 5 bases from V and 0 bases from J, with 22 bases in between. This CDR3 region has 18 residues. Germline loops: CDR1 MNHEY, CDR2 SMNVEV (reference sequence). The CDR3 DNA follows: TGTGCCAGCAGTCCTTCGTATGTGGGCCAGCTCATGAACACTGAAGCTTTCTTT. This gives the protein CASSPSYVGQLMNTEAFF.

This sequence joins TRBV24-1 and TRBJ1-4; 7 nucleotides match TRBD1. The J segment lost 3 bases and the V segment lost 4 bases, leaving 1 base of the junction unmatched. Germline loops: CDR1 KGHDR, CDR2 SFDVKD. The CDR3 is 14 residues long. DNA for the CDR3: TGTGCCACCAGTGAACAGGGGCCTAATGAAAAACTGTTTTTT. This sequence encodes CATSEQGPNEKLFF.